This TCR beta chain appears in the sequencing data of a study of shared clonotypes between healthy human individuals. Study details: Every donor yielded three CD4 naive, three CD4 memory, two CD8 naive and one CD8 memory plate. The study, taken as a whole, reports: The represented genetic and exposure-history diversity was limited by the small number of donors. Naive CD4 clonotypes overlapped across a few donors at about 5%.

For each subset, genomic DNA was distributed in equal portions over several immunoSEQ plates. Sequenced by immunoSEQ multiplex PCR; TCRdb stores in-frame clones only, minus some. The sample has about 820,000 clones; 80% to 95% are singletons. Note on this clone: Its antigen is undetermined.

CD45RO-negative, CCR7-positively selected cells formed the naive CD8 fraction, excluding terminally differentiated effector memory CD45RA+ cells. Trimming removed 7 bases at V and 4 bases at J, with 11 bases between. The CDR3 is 12 amino acids. Germline V lookup: CDR1 GTSNPN, CDR2 SVGIG (reference sequence). This TCR was sampled from a man between 25 and 39 years old in good health. Sequencing used naive CD8+ T cells sorted from blood. The chain couples TRBV30 to TRBJ2-1, with a tentative D call TRBD2 (6 bases). CDR3 in DNA: TGTGCCTACGGGAGAGGGTACAATGAGCAGTTCTTC. It translates to CAYGRGYNEQFF.